Each of the 27 T cell receptor beta chains below was sequenced from the same sample in a study of T cells expressing NK-cell markers. Using the 5' RACE reads, TCRdb records one entry per CDR3 protein without DNA. The sample table sets out some 410,000 distinct CDR3 sequences. The sample consisted of blood T cells: a sorted CD56 or NKG2C T cell subset, CD4+ or CD8+ T cells, or bulk PBMC T cells (not recorded which). The origin of the receptors is a woman between 18 and 69 years old in good health.

This chain uses TRBV12-3 or TRBV12-4 with TRBJ2-2; the D gene TCRdb calls, TRBD1, cannot be checked with no DNA. This CDR3 has 18 residues. This CDR3 is CASSPSGWQGGNTGELFF.

The chain links TRBV7-2 to TRBJ2-7. Germline V gives CDR1 SGHTA, CDR2 FQGNSA. This CDR3 region has 12 residues. The chain's CDR3 is CASSAVGYEQYF.

This CDR3 is CASSRNSDREQYF. The chain joins TRBV7-6 to TRBJ2-7; without DNA, the TCRdb call of TRBD1 cannot be checked. Germline CDR1 and CDR2: SGHVS and FNYEAQ. The CDR3 is made up of 13 amino acids.

The rearrangement joins TRBV7-9 to TRBJ2-5; the D call from TCRdb, TRBD1, cannot be confirmed without DNA. CDR1 and CDR2 from the germline V gene are SEHNR and FQNEAQ (reference sequence). This CDR3 has 13 residues. CDR3 residues: CASSTRTVETQYF.

The rearrangement links TRBV7-9 to TRBJ1-1; without DNA, the TCRdb call of TRBD1 cannot be checked. The CDR3 is 14 amino acids. Per the germline V gene, CDR1 is SEHNR and CDR2 is FQNEAQ (reference sequence). The CDR3 region is CASSLPDRKSEAFF.

This sequence joins TRBV6-2 or TRBV6-3 and TRBJ2-5; TCRdb gives TRBD1 as the D gene, but with no DNA this cannot be confirmed. CDR1 and CDR2 (germline): MNHEY, SVGEGT. The CDR3 is made up of 12 amino acids. This CDR3 is CASGRGPETQYF.

V usage is TRBV12-3 or TRBV12-4 and J usage is TRBJ1-1; checking the TCRdb D call of TRBD1 is not possible without DNA. The CDR3 loop spans 14 amino acids. The CDR3 sequence is CASSSWTGNTEAFF.

The chain links TRBV7-6 to TRBJ2-1; TCRdb's D call of TRBD1 is untestable without DNA. The germline V gene encodes CDR1 SGHVS and CDR2 FNYEAQ. This CDR3 spans 15 amino acids. CDR3 protein: CASSSRRGSGDEQFF.

This sequence joins TRBV14 and TRBJ1-5; TCRdb calls TRBD1, which cannot be checked without DNA. The germline V gene has CDR1 SGHDN and CDR2 FVKESK. This CDR3 has 13 amino acids. CDR3 amino acids: CASSPQVNQPQHF. Complete variable domain (other parts from reference TRBV14 and TRBJ1-5): EAGVTQFPSHSVIEKGQTVTLRCDPISGHDNLYWYRRVMGKEIKFLLHFVKESKQDESGMPNNRFLAERTGGTYSTLKVQPAELEDSGVYFCASSPQVNQPQHFGDGTRLSIL.

The J gene is TRBJ2-1, the V gene TRBV20-1. The CDR3 is 12 amino acids. Germline V gives CDR1 DFQATT, CDR2 SNEGSKA (reference sequence). CDR3 loop: CSARGKTDEQFF.

The rearrangement uses TRBV10-2 and TRBJ2-1; TCRdb picks TRBD1, but there is no DNA to check that call. The germline gives CDR1 WSHSY, CDR2 SAAADI. The CDR3 has 16 amino acids. The CDR3 region is CASSENYRGPYNEQFF.

CDR3 loop: CSARSSGSTQQYF. This chain connects TRBV20-1 to TRBJ2-7; lacking DNA, the TRBD2 call made by TCRdb goes unchecked. There are 13 residues in the CDR3. Germline CDR1 and CDR2: DFQATT and SNEGSKA (reference sequence).

The chain has TRBV6-4 and TRBJ2-2. Germline V gene lookup returns CDR1 MRHNA and CDR2 SNTAGT. The CDR3 runs to 13 residues. CDR3 residues: CASSVAGTGELFF.

The V and J genes are TRBV11-2 and TRBJ2-5; TCRdb indicates TRBD1, and absent DNA this call remains unverified. The CDR3 totals 17 residues. Germline CDR1 SGHAT, CDR2 FQNNGV. CDR3 loop: CASSLENWTPYQETQYF.

The chain couples TRBV5-4 to TRBJ2-5; TCRdb gives TRBD1 as the D gene, but with no DNA this cannot be confirmed. The length of the CDR3 is 16 residues. CDR1 and CDR2 (germline): SGHNT, YYREEE (reference sequence). CDR3 residues: CASSAGDRGPQETQYF.

The V gene is TRBV3-1, the J gene TRBJ1-2; there is no DNA to check the TCRdb D call of TRBD1. This CDR3 contains 15 residues. CDR1 and CDR2 from the germline V gene are LGHDT and YNNKEL (reference sequence). CDR3 sequence: CASSQGAGENYGYTF.

V usage is TRBV25-1 and J usage is TRBJ1-6; TCRdb selects TRBD1, and the lack of DNA leaves this call unchecked. The CDR3 length is 15 residues. Looked up from germline, CDR1 is MGHDK and CDR2 is SYGVNS. Here the CDR3 reads CASSVGGRINSPLHF.

The rearrangement uses TRBV9 and TRBJ2-4; TCRdb picks TRBD1, but there is no DNA to check that call. The germline gives CDR1 SGDLS, CDR2 YYNGEE. The CDR3 sequence is 15 residues long. CDR3 sequence: CASSEGPLAKNIQYF.

The J gene is TRBJ2-5, the V gene TRBV6-5; absent DNA, TCRdb's TRBD1 call cannot be checked. The CDR3 has 15 residues. Looked up from germline, CDR1 is MNHEY and CDR2 is SVGAGI. The CDR3 is CASSTNRDPRVGEYF.

This chain joins TRBV7-3 and TRBJ2-1; there is no DNA to check the TCRdb D call of TRBD2. The CDR3 is 12 residues long. The germline gives CDR1 SGHTA, CDR2 FQGTGA. The chain's CDR3 is CASSHPGGEQFF.

This sequence joins TRBV12-3 or TRBV12-4 and TRBJ2-5. The CDR3 runs to 11 residues. CDR3 region: CASSRGGTQYF.

V gene TRBV4-3 combines with J gene TRBJ2-2; TCRdb proposes TRBD1, but this gene call is untestable without DNA. The CDR3 sequence is 15 residues long. Germline V gene sequence: CDR1 LGHNA, CDR2 YSLEER. CDR3 in amino acids: CASSQGDRGIGELFF.

This chain uses TRBV29-1 with TRBJ2-7; TCRdb's D gene call, TRBD1, goes unchecked for lack of DNA. Germline CDR1 reads SQVTM; CDR2 reads ANQGSEA. The CDR3 runs to 13 residues. The CDR3 protein is CSVVSDRTYEQYF.

The genes are TRBV20-1 and TRBJ2-1. The CDR3 runs 11 residues. Germline V CDR1 and CDR2: DFQATT, SNEGSKA (reference sequence). The CDR3 loop is CSAIFVTEQFF.

The gene calls are TRBV7-9 and TRBJ2-3. Germline V gene data show CDR1 as SEHNR and CDR2 as FQNEAQ (reference sequence). CDR3 length: 16 amino acids. CDR3 amino acids: CASSLRLTPSTDTQYF.

V and J are TRBV12-3 or TRBV12-4 and TRBJ2-7. This CDR3 comprises 11 residues. CDR3 sequence reads: CASSLSFEQYF.

The rearrangement uses TRBV7-2 and TRBJ2-3. Germline assignment: CDR1 SGHTA and CDR2 FQGNSA. The CDR3 contains 15 residues. This chain's CDR3 is CASSLSTTSTDTQYF.